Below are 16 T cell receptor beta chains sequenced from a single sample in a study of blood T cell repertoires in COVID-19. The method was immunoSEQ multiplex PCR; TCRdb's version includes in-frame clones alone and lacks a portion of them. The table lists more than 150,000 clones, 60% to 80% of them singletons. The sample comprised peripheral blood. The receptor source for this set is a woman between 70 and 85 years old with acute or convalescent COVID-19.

Written as DNA, the CDR3 is TGTGCCAGCAGCCCCCCCCGAGCAGGGAGGAGCAATCAGCCCCAGCATTTT. It encodes CASSPPRAGRSNQPQHF. The V gene is TRBV7-8, the J gene TRBJ1-5; D perhaps matches TRBD1 (5 bases). V lost 5 bases and J lost 1, with 18 bases in between. This CDR3 has 17 amino acids. Germline-derived CDR1 and CDR2 are SGHVS and FQNEAQ.

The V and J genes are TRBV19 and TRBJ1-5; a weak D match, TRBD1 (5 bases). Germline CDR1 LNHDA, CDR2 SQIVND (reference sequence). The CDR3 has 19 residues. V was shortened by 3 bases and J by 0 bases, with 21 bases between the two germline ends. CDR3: CASSISRDRDDYSNQPQHF. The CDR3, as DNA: TGTGCCAGTAGTATCAGCCGCGACAGAGACGATTATAGCAATCAGCCCCAGCATTTT.

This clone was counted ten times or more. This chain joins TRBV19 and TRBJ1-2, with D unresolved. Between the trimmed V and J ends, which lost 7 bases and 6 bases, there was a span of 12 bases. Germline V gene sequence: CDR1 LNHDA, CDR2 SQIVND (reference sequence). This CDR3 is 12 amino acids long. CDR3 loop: CASTEAGDGYTF. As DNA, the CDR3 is TGTGCCAGTACCGAAGCCGGGGATGGCTACACCTTC.

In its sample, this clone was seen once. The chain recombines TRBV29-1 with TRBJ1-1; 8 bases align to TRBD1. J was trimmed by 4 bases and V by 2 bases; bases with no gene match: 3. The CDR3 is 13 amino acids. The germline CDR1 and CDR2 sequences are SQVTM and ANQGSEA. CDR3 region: CSVEFTGGTEAFF. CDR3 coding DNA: TGCAGCGTTGAATTTACAGGGGGCACTGAAGCTTTCTTT. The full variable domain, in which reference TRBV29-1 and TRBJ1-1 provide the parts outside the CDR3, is SAVISQKPSRDICQRGTSLTIQCQVDSQVTMMFWYRQQPGQSLTLIATANQGSEATYESGFVIDKFPISRPNLTFSTLTVSNMSPEDSSIYLCSVEFTGGTEAFFGQGTRLTVV.

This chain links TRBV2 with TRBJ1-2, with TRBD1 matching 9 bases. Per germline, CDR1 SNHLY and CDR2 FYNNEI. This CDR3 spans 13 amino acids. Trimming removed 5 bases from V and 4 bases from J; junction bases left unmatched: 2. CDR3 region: CASSLDRGYGYTF. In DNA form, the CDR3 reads TGTGCCAGCAGTCTGGACAGGGGCTATGGCTACACCTTC.

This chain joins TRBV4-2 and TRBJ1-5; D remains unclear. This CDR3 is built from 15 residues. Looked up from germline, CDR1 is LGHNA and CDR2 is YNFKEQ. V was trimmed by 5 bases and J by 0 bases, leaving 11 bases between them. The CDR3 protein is CASSSTQDSNQPQHF. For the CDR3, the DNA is TGTGCCAGCAGCTCAACCCAGGATAGCAATCAGCCCCAGCATTTT.

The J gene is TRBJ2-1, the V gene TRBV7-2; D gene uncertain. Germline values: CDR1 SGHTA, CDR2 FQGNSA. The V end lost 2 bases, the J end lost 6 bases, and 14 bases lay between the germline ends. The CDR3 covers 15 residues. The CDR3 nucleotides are TGTGCCAGCAGCTTAATGACGGGTATGGGCAATGAGCAGTTCTTC. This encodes CASSLMTGMGNEQFF. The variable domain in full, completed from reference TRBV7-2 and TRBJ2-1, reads GAGVSQSPSNKVTEKGKDVELRCDPISGHTALYWYRQSLGQGLEFLIYFQGNSAPDKSGLPSDRFSAERTGGSVSTLTIQRTQQEDSAVYLCASSLMTGMGNEQFFGPGTRLTVL.

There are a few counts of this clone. The CDR3: CASSLGTAYNEQFF. In nucleotides, the CDR3 is TGTGCCAGCAGCTTGGGGACAGCCTACAATGAGCAGTTCTTC. The J gene is TRBJ2-1, the V gene TRBV5-6; tentative D call: TRBD1 (6 bases). Germline V gives CDR1 SGHDT, CDR2 YYEEEE. The V gene lost 0 bases and the J gene lost 2 bases, with 6 bases spanning the gap. The CDR3 extends over 14 amino acids.

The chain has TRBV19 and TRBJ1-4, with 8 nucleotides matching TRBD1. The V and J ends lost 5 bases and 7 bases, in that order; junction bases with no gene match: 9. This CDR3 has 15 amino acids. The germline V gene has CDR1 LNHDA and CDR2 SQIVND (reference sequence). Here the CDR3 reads CASSAPDRDVEKLFF. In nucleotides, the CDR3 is TGTGCCAGTAGTGCCCCGGACAGGGACGTTGAAAAACTGTTTTTT.

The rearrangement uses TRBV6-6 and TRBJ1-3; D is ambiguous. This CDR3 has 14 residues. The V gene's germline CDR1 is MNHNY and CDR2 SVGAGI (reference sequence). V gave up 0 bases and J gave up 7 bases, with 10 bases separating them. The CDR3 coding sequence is TGTGCCAGCAGTTACTCAAACAACCAGAACACCATATATTTT. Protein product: CASSYSNNQNTIYF.

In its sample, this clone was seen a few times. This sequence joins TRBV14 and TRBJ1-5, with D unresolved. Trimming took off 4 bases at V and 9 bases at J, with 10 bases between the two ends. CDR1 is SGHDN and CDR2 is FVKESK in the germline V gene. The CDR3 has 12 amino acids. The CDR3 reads CASSPTGGPQHF. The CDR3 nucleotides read TGTGCCAGCAGCCCGACCGGCGGGCCCCAGCATTTT. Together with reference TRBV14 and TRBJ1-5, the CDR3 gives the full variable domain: EAGVTQFPSHSVIEKGQTVTLRCDPISGHDNLYWYRRVMGKEIKFLLHFVKESKQDESGMPNNRFLAERTGGTYSTLKVQPAELEDSGVYFCASSPTGGPQHFGDGTRLSIL.

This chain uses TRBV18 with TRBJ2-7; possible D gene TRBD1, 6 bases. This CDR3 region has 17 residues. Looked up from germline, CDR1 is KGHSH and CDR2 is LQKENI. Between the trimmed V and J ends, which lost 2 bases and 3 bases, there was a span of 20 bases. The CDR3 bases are TGTGCCAGCTCACCAGACGGAACAGGGATTAAAATCTACGAGCAGTACTTC. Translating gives CASSPDGTGIKIYEQYF.

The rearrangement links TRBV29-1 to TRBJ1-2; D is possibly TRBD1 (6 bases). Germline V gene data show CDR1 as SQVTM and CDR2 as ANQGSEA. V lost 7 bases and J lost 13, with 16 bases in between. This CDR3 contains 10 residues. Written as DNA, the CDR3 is TGCAGCGCTCAGGGCAGGGGATGCACCTTC. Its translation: CSAQGRGCTF. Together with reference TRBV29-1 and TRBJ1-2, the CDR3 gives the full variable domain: SAVISQKPSRDICQRGTSLTIQCQVDSQVTMMFWYRQQPGQSLTLIATANQGSEATYESGFVIDKFPISRPNLTFSTLTVSNMSPEDSSIYLCSAQGRGCTFGSGTRLTVV.

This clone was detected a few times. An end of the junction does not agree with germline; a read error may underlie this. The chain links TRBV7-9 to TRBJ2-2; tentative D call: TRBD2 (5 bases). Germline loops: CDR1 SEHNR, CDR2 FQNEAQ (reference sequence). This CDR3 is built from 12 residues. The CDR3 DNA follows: TGTGCCAGCAGCCTCCGAGGGCGGACGTGGATTTTT. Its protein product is CASSLRGRTWIF.

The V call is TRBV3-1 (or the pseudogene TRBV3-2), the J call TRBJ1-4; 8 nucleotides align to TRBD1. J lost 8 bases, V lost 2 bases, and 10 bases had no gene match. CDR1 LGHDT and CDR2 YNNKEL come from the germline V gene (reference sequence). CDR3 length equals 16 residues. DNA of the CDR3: TGTGCCAGCAGCCAATCTCCACAGGGGGTTGGGGAAAAACTGTTTTTT. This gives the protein CASSQSPQGVGEKLFF.

The CDR3 region is CASSYKNTEAFF. CDR3 sequence (DNA): TGTGCCAGCAGTTACAAGAACACTGAAGCTTTCTTT. The chain links TRBV5-6 to TRBJ1-1; unclear D gene. Germline V CDR1 and CDR2: SGHDT, YYEEEE. CDR3 length equals 12 residues. V was trimmed by 5 bases and J by 1 base, leaving 6 bases between them.